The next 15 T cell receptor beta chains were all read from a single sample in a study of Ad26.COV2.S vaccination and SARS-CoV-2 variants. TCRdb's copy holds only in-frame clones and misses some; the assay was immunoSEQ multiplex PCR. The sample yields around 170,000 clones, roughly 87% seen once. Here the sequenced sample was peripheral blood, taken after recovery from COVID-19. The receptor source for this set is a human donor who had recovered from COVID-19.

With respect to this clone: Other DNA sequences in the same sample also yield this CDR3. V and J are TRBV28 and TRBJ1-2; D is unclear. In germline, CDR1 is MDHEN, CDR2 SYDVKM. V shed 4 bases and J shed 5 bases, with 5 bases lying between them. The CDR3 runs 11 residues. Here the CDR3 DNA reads TGTGCCAGCAGTTCCCCGTATGGCTACACCTTC. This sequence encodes CASSSPYGYTF.

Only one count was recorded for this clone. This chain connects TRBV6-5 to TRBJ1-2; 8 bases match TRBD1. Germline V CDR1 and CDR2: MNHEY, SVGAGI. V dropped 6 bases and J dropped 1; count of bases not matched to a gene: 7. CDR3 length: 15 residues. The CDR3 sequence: CASSKTGEGNYGYTF. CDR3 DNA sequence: TGTGCCAGCAGCAAGACAGGGGAGGGTAACTATGGCTACACCTTC.

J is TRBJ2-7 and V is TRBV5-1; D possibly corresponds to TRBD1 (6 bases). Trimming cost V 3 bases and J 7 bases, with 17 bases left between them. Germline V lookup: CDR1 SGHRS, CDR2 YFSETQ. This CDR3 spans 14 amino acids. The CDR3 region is CASSYQGTSLEQYF. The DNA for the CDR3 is TGCGCCAGCAGCTACCAGGGGACCTCTCTTGAGCAGTACTTC.

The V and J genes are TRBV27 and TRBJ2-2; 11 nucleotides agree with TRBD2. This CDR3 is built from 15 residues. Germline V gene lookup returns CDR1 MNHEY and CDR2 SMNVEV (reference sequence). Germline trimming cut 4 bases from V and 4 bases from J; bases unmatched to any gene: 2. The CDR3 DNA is TGTGCCAGCAGTTCTAGCGGGAGGACCACCGGGGAGCTGTTTTTT. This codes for CASSSSGRTTGELFF.

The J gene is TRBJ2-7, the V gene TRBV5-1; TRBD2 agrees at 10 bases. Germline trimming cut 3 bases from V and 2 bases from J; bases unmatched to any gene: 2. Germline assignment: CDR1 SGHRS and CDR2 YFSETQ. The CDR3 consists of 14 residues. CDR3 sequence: CASSWTSGAYEQYF. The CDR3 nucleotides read TGCGCCAGCAGCTGGACTAGCGGCGCCTACGAGCAGTACTTC. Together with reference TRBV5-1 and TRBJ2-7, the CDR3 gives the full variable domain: KAGVTQTPRYLIKTRGQQVTLSCSPISGHRSVSWYQQTPGQGLQFLFEYFSETQRNKGNFPGRFSGRQFSNSRSEMNVSTLELGDSALYLCASSWTSGAYEQYFGPGTRLTVT.

In DNA, the CDR3 is TGTGCCAGCAGCTTAAGTTCCCCTAGCGGGGATAGCTCCTACAATGAGCAGTTCTTC. The encoded protein is CASSLSSPSGDSSYNEQFF. The chain combines TRBV7-8 with TRBJ2-1, with 9 bases identical to TRBD2. The CDR3 contains 19 residues. The ends lost 2 bases at V and 0 bases at J; junction bases unmatched: 11. Germline V gene data show CDR1 as SGHVS and CDR2 as FQNEAQ. The entire variable domain, with the rest obtained from reference TRBV7-8 and TRBJ2-1, is as follows: GAGVSQSPRYKVAKRGQDVALRCDPISGHVSLFWYQQALGQGPEFLTYFQNEAQLDKSGLPSDRFFAERPEGSVSTLKIQRTQQEDSAVYLCASSLSSPSGDSSYNEQFFGPGTRLTVL.

The CDR3 coding sequence is TGTGCCAGCGGATGGGGCCCCTACGAGCAGTACTTC. Translating gives CASGWGPYEQYF. The chain uses TRBV28 and TRBJ2-7; weak D call: TRBD1 (5 bases). The germline gives CDR1 MDHEN, CDR2 SYDVKM. The CDR3 length is 12 residues. With 8 bases removed from V and 2 bases from J, the gap between germline ends came to 10 bases.

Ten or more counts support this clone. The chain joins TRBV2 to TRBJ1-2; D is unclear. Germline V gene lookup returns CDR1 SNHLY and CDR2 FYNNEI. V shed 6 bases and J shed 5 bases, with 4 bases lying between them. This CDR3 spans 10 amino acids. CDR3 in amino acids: CASRSYGYTF. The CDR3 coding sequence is TGTGCCAGCAGGTCTTATGGCTACACCTTC.

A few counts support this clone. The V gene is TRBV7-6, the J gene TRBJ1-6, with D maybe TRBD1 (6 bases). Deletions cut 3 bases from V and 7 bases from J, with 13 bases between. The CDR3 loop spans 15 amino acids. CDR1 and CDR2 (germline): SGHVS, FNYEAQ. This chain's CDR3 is CASSFRGARNSPLHF. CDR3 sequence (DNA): TGTGCCAGCAGCTTTCGGGGGGCGAGGAATTCACCCCTCCACTTT. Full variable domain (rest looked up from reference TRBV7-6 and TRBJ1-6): GAGVSQSPRYKVTKRGQDVALRCDPISGHVSLYWYRQALGQGPEFLTYFNYEAQQDKSGLPNDRFSAERPEGSISTLTIQRTEQRDSAMYRCASSFRGARNSPLHFGNGTRLTVT.

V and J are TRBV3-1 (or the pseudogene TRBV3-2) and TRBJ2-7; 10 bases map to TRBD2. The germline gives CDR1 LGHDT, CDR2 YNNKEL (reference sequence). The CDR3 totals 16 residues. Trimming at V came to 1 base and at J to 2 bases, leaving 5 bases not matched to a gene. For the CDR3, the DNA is TGTGCCAGCAGCCAAGGGCGTCTAGCGGGAGCCTACGAGCAGTACTTC. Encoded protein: CASSQGRLAGAYEQYF.

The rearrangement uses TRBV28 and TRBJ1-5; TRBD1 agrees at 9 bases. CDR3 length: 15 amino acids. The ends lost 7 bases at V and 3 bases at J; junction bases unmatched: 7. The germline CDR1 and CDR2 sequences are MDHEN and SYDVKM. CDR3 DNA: TGTGCCAGCATTGGGACAGGGCGCGCCAATCAGCCCCAGCATTTT. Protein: CASIGTGRANQPQHF.

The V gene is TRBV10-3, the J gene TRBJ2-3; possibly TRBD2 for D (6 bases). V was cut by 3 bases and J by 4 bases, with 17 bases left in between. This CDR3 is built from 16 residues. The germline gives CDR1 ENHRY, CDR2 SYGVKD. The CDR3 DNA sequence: TGTGCCATCAGTGATCCGGACTACCTCGGGGCAGATACGCAGTATTTT. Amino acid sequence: CAISDPDYLGADTQYF.

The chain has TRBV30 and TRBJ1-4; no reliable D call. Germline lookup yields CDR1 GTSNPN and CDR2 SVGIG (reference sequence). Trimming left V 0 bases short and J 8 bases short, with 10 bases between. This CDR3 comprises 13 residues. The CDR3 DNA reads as TGTGCCTGGAGTGTCCAGATAGGGGAAAAACTGTTTTTT. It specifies CAWSVQIGEKLFF.

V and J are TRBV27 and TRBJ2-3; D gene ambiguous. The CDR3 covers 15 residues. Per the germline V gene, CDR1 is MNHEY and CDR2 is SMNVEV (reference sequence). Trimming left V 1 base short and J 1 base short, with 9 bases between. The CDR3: CASSLWSPRTDTQYF. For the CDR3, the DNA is TGTGCCAGCAGTTTATGGTCCCCCCGCACAGATACGCAGTATTTT.

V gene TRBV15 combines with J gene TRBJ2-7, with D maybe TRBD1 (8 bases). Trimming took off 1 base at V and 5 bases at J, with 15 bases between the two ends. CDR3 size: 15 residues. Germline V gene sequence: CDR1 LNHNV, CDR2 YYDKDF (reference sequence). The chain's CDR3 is CATSRVQGGGNEQYF. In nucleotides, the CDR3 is TGTGCCACCAGCAGAGTACAGGGGGGAGGGAACGAGCAGTACTTC.